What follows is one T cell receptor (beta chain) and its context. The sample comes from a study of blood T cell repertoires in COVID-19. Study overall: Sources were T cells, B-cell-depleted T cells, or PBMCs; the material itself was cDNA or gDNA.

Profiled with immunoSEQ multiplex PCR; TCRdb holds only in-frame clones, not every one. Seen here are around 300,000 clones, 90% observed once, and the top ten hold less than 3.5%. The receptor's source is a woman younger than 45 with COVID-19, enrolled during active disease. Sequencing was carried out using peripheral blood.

Here the CDR3 DNA reads TGTGCCAGCAGTTACTCGGGGGCGTGGACCGGGGAGCTGTTTTTT. Amino acid sequence: CASSYSGAWTGELFF. The genes are TRBV6-5 and TRBJ2-2, with D possibly matching TRBD1 (6 bases). The V end lost 0 bases, the J end lost 5 bases, and 10 bases lay between the germline ends. Germline V gives CDR1 MNHEY, CDR2 SVGAGI. There are 15 residues in the CDR3.